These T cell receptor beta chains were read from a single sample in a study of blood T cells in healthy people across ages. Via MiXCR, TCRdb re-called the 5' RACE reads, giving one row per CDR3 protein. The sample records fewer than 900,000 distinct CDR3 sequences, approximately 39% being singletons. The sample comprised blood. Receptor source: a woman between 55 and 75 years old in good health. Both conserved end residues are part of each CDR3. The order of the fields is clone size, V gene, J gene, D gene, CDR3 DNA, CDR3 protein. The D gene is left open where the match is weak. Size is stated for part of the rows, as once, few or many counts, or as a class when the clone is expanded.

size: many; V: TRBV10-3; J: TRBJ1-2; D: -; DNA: TGTGCCATCAGTGAGTCAACAGATAATTATGGCTACACCTTC; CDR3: CAISESTDNYGYTF
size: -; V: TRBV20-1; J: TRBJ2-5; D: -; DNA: TGCAGTGCTCTTCGGGGTTACCAAGAGACCCAGTACTTC; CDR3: CSALRGYQETQYF
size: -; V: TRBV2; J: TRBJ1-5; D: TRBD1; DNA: TGTGCCAGCGGGAGGGACAGTGGGCATCAGCCCCAGCATTTT; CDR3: CASGRDSGHQPQHF
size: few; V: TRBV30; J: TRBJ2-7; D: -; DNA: TGTGCCTGGAGCCCAACCCCCCTCGAGCAGTACTTC; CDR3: CAWSPTPLEQYF
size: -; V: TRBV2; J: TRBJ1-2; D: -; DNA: TGTGCCAGCAGTGATGTAGGACAGTACTATGGCTACACCTTC; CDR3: CASSDVGQYYGYTF
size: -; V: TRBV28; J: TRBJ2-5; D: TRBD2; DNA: TGTGCCAGCAGTTTAGGGGCTAGCGGGGGGAGCGAGACCCGGTACTTC; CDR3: CASSLGASGGSETRYF
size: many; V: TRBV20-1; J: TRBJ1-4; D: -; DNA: TGCAGTGCATCGGGACACCTTAATGAAAAACTGTTTTTT; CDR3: CSASGHLNEKLFF
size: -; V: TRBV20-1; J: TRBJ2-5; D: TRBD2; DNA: TGCAGTGCTAGAGAGGAGCGGGGGGATTCCCAGTACTTC; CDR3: CSAREERGDSQYF
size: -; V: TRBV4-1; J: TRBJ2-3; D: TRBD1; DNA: TGCGCCAGCAGCCACCCCCGGGACAGGGCCAGTCGTACGCAGTATTTT; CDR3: CASSHPRDRASRTQYF
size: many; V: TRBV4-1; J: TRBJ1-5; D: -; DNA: TGCGCCAGCAGCCAAGACCGGACAGTCATCAATCAGCCCCAGCATTTT; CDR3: CASSQDRTVINQPQHF
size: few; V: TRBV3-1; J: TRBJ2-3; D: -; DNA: TGTGCCAGCAGCCCAGGGTCTCTGCCAGATACGCAGTATTTT; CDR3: CASSPGSLPDTQYF
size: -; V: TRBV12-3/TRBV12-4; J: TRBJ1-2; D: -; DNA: TGTGCCAGCAGTTTTCCGGACACCCTCTATGGCTACACCTTC; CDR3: CASSFPDTLYGYTF
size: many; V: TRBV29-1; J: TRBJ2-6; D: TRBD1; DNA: TGCAGCGCTGGGACAGCCCTCTCTGGGGCCAACGTCCTGACTTTC; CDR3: CSAGTALSGANVLTF
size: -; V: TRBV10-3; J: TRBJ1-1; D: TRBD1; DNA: TGTGCCATCAGTGCCTCGACAGGGCCGAACACTGAAGCTTTCTTT; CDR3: CAISASTGPNTEAFF
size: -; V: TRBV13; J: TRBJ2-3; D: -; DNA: TGTGCCAGCAGCTCCGCCCTCACGGGGCGGAATACGCAGTATTTT; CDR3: CASSSALTGRNTQYF
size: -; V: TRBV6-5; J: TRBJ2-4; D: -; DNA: TGTGCCAGCAGTTACAGGGCGACAAGCCAGGCCAAAAACATTCAGTACTTC; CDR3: CASSYRATSQAKNIQYF
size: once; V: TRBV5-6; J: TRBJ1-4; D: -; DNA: TGTGCCAGCAGCTTGACTTACTTGGACGCACCAACTAATGAAAAACTGTTTTTT; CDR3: CASSLTYLDAPTNEKLFF
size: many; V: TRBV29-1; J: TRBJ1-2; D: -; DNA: TGCAGCGTTGACTCGGGCGGGGCTGGCTACACCTTC; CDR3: CSVDSGGAGYTF
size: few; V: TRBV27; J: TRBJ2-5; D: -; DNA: TGTGCAGACAGGACATCGGACCAAGAGACCCAGTACTTC; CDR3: CADRTSDQETQYF
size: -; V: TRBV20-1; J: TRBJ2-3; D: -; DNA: TGCAGTGCTAGCCCGTATAGCACAGATACGCAGTATTTT; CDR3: CSASPYSTDTQYF
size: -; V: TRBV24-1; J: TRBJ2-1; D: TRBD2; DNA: TGTGCCACCAGTGATACCGGGACTAGCGGGATCAATGAGCAGTTCTTC; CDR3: CATSDTGTSGINEQFF
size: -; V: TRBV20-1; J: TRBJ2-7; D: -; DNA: TGCAGTGCTAGACCGACCGATCCCCCAACCTACGAGCAGTACTTC; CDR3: CSARPTDPPTYEQYF
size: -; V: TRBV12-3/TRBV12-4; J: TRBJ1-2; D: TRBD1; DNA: TGTGCCAGCAGTTCTAACAAATACAGGGGGCAGGGCTATGGCTACACCTTC; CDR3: CASSSNKYRGQGYGYTF
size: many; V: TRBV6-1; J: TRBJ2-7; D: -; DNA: TGTGCCAGCAGTGAGACTACCGTCTCCTACGAGCAGTACTTC; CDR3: CASSETTVSYEQYF
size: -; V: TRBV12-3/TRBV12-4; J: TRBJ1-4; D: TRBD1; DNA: TGTGCCAGCTCCTTAGCGGCCGGGACAGGGAGATCGGCGCGTGAAAAACTGTTTTTT; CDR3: CASSLAAGTGRSAREKLFF
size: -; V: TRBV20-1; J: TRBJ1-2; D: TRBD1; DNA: TGCAGTGCTAGAGATCCCGGACAGGGGATAAAGTCTCGGGTCTATGGCTACACCTTC; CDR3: CSARDPGQGIKSRVYGYTF
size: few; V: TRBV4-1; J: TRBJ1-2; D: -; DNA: TGCGCCAGCAGCCAAGGGGTTGTGTACGGGAAGTATGGCTACACCTTC; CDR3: CASSQGVVYGKYGYTF
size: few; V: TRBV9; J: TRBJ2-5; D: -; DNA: TGTGCCAGCAGCGTAGGGAGCGTCCGCGGAGAGACCCAGTACTTC; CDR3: CASSVGSVRGETQYF
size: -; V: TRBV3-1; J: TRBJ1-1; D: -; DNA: TGTGCCAGCAGCCAATTATCCTCGGGGCGAGGTAGCACTGAAGCTTTCTTT; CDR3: CASSQLSSGRGSTEAFF
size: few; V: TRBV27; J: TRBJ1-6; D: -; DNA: TGTGCCAGCAGCTGGGGACCGGGACAAGATTCACCCCTCCACTTT; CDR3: CASSWGPGQDSPLHF
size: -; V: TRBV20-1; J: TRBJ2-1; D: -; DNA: TGCAGTGCTCCCGTCCCACCCCTTCGGGATGAGCAGTTCTTC; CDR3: CSAPVPPLRDEQFF
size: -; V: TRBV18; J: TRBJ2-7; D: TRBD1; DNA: TGTGCCAGCTCACCAGGACAGGGGAGCTCCGACGAGCAGTACTTC; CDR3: CASSPGQGSSDEQYF
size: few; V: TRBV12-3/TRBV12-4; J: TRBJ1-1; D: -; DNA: TGTGCCAGCAGGGGGGGGCAGGGCACTGAAGCTTTCTTT; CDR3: CASRGGQGTEAFF
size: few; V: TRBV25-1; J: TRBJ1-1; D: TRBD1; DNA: TGTGCCAGCAGTGACAAGTCAGGGGGGAACACTGAAGCTTTCTTT; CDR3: CASSDKSGGNTEAFF
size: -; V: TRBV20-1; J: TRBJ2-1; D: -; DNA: TGCAGTGCCCGTCAGGTCTCCAGCTACGAGCAGTTCTTC; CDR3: CSARQVSSYEQFF
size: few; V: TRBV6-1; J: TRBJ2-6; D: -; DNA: TGTGCCAGCAGTGAGACAGGTTCTGGGGCCAACGTCCTGACTTTC; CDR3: CASSETGSGANVLTF
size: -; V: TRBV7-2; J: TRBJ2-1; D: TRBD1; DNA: TGTGCCAGCAGCAGGGACAGGGCGACGCCACGCAAGTTCTTC; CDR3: CASSRDRATPRKFF
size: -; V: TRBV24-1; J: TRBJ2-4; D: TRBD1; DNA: TGTGCCACAACCGGGACAGGGAAAAAGGGAAACATTCAGTACTTC; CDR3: CATTGTGKKGNIQYF
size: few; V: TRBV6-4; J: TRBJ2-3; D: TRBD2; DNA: TGTGCCAGCAGTGACGGACTAGCGGGGCCTCTAGATACGCAGTATTTT; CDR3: CASSDGLAGPLDTQYF
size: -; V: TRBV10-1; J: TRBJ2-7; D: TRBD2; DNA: TGCGCCAGCAGTGTCGGGGGGACCCACAATGAGCAGTACTTC; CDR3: CASSVGGTHNEQYF
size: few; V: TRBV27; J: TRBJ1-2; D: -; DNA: TGTGCCAGCAGTTACTCGGGCGGGACGACCTATGGCTACACCTTC; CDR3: CASSYSGGTTYGYTF
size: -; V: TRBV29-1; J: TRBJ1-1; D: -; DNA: TGCAGCGTTGAACCCCAGGTCCGAGATAAAGCTTTCTTT; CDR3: CSVEPQVRDKAFF
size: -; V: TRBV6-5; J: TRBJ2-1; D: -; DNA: TGTGCAAGCAGTTCCCCAGGGCAGGGGCAGTTCTTC; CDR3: CASSSPGQGQFF
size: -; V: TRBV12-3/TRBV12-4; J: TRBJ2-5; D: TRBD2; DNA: TGTGCCGGCAGCCGCCCATCGGGGGGGCCGGAGACCCAGTACTTC; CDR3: CAGSRPSGGPETQYF
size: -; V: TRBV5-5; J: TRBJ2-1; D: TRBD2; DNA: TGTGCCAGCAGCCCCTTGACTAGCGGGAGGTGGAGCTCCTACAATGAGCAGTTCTTC; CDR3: CASSPLTSGRWSSYNEQFF
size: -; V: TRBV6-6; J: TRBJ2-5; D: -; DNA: TGTGCCAGCAGTTACGGTCGACAGAGCCAAGCGACCCAGTACTTC; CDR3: CASSYGRQSQATQYF
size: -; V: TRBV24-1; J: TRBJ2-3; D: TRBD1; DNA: TGTGCCACCAGTGATTTAGGACAGGGGGCAAGAGATACGCAGTATTTT; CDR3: CATSDLGQGARDTQYF
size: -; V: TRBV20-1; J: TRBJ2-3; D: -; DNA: TGCAGTGCTAGACCGCCGTGGGGGCTTAGCACAGATACGCAGTATTTT; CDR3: CSARPPWGLSTDTQYF
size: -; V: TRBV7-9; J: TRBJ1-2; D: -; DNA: TGTGCCAGCAGCTTAGTGGGACACGGCTACACCTTC; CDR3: CASSLVGHGYTF
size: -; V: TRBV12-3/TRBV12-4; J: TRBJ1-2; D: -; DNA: TGTGCCAGCAGCTCCGCGGGGGGGAAGCGGGGTGGCTACACCTTC; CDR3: CASSSAGGKRGGYTF
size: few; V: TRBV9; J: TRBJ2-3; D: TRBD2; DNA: TGTGCCAGCAGCGTAGGGACTAGCGGGGGTACCGCTAGCACAGATACGCAGTATTTT; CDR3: CASSVGTSGGTASTDTQYF